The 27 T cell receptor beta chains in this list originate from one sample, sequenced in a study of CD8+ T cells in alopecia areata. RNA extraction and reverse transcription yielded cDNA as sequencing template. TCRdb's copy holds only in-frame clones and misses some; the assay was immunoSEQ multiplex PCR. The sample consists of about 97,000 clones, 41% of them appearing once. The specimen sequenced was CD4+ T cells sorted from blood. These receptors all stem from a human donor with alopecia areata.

CDR3 in amino acids: CASSDGQGRAKNIQYF. The CDR3 nucleotides are TGTGCCAGCAGCGACGGACAGGGGAGGGCCAAAAACATTCAGTACTTC. J is TRBJ2-4 and V is TRBV9; TRBD1 matches 9 bases. Germline V gene data show CDR1 as SGDLS and CDR2 as YYNGEE. The CDR3 covers 16 residues. The V and J ends lost 3 bases and 1 base, in that order; junction bases with no gene match: 5.

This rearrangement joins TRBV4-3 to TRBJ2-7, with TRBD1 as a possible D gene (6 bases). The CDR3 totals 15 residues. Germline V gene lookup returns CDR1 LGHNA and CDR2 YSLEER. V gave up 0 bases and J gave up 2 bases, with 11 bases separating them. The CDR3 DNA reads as TGCGCCAGCAGCCAAGATGTTGGACAGACCTACGAGCAGTACTTC. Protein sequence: CASSQDVGQTYEQYF.

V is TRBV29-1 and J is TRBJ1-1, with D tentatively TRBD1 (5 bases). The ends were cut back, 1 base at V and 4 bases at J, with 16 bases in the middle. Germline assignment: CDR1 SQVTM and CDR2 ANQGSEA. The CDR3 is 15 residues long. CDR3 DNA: TGCAGCGTTGAAGTCCCAGGGCGAGGGATCACTGAAGCTTTCTTT. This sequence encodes CSVEVPGRGITEAFF.

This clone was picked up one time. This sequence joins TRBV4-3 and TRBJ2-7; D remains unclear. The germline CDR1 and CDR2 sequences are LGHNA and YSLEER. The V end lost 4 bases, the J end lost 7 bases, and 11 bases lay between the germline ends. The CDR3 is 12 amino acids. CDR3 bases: TGCGCCAGCAGCCTAGGCACCCCAGAGCAGTACTTC. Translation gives CASSLGTPEQYF.

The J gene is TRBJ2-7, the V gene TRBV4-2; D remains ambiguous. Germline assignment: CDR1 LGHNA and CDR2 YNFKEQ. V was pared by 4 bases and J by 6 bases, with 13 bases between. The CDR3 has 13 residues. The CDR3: CASSPITSPEQYF. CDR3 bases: TGTGCCAGCAGCCCGATCACCAGCCCCGAGCAGTACTTC.

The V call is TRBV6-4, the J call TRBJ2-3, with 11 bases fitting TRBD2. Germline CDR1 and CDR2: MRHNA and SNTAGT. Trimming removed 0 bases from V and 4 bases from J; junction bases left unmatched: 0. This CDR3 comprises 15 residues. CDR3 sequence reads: CASSDSSGGADTQYF. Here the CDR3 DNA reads TGTGCCAGCAGTGACTCTAGCGGGGGGGCAGATACGCAGTATTTT.

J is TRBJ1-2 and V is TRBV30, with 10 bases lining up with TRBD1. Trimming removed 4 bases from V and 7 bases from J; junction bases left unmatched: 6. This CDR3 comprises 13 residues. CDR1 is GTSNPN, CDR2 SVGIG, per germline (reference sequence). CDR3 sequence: CAWNRQGAIGYTF. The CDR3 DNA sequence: TGTGCCTGGAATAGACAGGGGGCAATTGGCTACACCTTC.

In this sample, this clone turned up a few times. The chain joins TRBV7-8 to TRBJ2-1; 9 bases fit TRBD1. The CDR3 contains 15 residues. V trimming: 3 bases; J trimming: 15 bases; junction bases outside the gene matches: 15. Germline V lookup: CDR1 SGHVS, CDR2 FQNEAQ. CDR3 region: CASSFEGQGFVSPFF. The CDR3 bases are TGTGCCAGCAGCTTTGAGGGACAGGGTTTTGTTAGTCCGTTCTTC.

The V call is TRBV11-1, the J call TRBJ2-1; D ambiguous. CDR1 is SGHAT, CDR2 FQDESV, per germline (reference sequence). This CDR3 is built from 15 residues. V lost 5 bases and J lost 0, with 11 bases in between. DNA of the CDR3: TGTGCCAGCAGCCAGGACGTCGGCTCCTACAATGAGCAGTTCTTC. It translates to CASSQDVGSYNEQFF.

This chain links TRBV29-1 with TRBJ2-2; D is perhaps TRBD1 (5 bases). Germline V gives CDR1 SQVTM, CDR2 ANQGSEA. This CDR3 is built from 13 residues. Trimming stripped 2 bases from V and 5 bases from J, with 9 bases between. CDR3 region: CSVERAGTGELFF. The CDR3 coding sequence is TGCAGCGTTGAAAGGGCAGGGACCGGGGAGCTGTTTTTT.

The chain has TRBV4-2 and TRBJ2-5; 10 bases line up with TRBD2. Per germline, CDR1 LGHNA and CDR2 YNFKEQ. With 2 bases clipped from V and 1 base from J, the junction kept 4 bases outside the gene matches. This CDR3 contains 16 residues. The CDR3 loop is CASSQYASGGQETQYF. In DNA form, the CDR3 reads TGTGCCAGCAGCCAATATGCTAGCGGGGGCCAAGAGACCCAGTACTTC.

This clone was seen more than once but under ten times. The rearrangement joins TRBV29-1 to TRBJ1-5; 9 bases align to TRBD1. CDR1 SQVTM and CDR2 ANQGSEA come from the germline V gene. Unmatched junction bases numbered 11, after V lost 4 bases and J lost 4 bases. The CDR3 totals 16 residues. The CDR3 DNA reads TGCAGCGTTGGACAGGGACAGGGTCTAAAGAATCAGCCCCAGCATTTT. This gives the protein CSVGQGQGLKNQPQHF.

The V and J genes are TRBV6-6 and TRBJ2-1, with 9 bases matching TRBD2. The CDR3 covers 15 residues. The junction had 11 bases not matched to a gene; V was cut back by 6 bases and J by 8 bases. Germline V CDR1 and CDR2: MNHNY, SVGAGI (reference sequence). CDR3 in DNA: TGTGCCAGCAGGTGGACTAGCGTCAAGGATCATGAGCAGTTCTTC. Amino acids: CASRWTSVKDHEQFF.

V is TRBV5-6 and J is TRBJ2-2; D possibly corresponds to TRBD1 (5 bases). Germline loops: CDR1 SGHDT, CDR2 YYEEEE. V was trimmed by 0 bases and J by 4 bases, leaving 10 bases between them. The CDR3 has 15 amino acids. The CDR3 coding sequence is TGTGCCAGCAGCTTGGTTGCAGGGTCCACCGGGGAGCTGTTTTTT. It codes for CASSLVAGSTGELFF.

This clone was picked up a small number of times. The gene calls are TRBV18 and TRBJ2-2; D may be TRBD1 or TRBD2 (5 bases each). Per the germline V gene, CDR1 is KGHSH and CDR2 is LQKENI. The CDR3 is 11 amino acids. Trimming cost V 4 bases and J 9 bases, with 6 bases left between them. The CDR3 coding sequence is TGTGCCAGCTCACGGGGACGGGAGCTGTTTTTT. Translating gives CASSRGRELFF.

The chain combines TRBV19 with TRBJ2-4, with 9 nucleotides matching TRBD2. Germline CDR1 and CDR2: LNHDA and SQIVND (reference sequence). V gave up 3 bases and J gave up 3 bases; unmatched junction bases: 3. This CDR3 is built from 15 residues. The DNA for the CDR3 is TGTGCCAGTAGTATTTCGACTAGCGGCAAAAACATTCAGTACTTC. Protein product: CASSISTSGKNIQYF.

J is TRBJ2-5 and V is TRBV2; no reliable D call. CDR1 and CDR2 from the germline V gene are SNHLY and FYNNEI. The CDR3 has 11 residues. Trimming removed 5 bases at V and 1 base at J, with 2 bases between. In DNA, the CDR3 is TGTGCCAGCAGTCTCCAAGAGACCCAGTACTTC. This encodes CASSLQETQYF.

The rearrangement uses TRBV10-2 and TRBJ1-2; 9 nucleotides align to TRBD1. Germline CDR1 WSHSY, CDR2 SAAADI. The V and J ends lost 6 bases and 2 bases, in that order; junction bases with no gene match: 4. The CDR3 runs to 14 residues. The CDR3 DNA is TGCGCCAGCAGATTGACAGGGGGGAACTATGGCTACACCTTC. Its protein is CASRLTGGNYGYTF.

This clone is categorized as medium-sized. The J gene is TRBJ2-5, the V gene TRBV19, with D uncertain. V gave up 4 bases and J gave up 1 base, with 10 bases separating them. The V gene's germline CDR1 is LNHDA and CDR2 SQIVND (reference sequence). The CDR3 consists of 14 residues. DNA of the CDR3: TGTGCCAGTAGTAGCCTCCCTGGCCAAGAGACCCAGTACTTC. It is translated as CASSSLPGQETQYF.

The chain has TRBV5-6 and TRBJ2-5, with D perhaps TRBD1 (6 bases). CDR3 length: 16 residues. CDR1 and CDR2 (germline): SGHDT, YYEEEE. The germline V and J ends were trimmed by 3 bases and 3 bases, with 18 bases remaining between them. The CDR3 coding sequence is TGTGCCAGCAGCTACAAAACCACAGGGACAAAAGAGACCCAGTACTTC. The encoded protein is CASSYKTTGTKETQYF.

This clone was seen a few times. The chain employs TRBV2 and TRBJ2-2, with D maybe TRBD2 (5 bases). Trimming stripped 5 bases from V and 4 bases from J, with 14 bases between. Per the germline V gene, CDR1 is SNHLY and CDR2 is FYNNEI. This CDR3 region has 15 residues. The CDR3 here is CASSLNRLSTGELFF. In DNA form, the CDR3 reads TGTGCCAGCAGTTTAAATCGACTAAGCACCGGGGAGCTGTTTTTT. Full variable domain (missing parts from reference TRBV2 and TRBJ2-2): EPEVTQTPSHQVTQMGQEVILRCVPISNHLYFYWYRQILGQKVEFLVSFYNNEISEKSEIFDDQFSVERPDGSNFTLKIRSTKLEDSAMYFCASSLNRLSTGELFFGEGSRLTVL.

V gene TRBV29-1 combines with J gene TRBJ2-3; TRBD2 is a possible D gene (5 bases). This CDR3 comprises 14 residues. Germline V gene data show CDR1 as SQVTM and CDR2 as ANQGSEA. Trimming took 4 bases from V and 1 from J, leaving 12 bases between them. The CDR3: CSVGLAGGTDTQYF. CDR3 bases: TGCAGCGTTGGGCTAGCTGGAGGCACAGATACGCAGTATTTT.

This CDR3 reads CASSPRTGYQPQHF. CDR3 sequence (DNA): TGTGCCAGCAGCCCACGGACAGGGTATCAGCCCCAGCATTTT. The chain employs TRBV4-2 and TRBJ1-5, with 8 bases that match TRBD1. Germline V gene sequence: CDR1 LGHNA, CDR2 YNFKEQ. The junction had 4 bases not matched to a gene; V was cut back by 4 bases and J by 5 bases. The CDR3 contains 14 residues.

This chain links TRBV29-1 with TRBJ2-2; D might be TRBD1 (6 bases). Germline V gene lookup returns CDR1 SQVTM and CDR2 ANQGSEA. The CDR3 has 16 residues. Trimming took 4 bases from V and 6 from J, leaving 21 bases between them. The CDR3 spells CSVVLGASRVAGELFF. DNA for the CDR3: TGCAGCGTTGTTCTGGGGGCGAGTCGAGTGGCCGGGGAGCTGTTTTTT.

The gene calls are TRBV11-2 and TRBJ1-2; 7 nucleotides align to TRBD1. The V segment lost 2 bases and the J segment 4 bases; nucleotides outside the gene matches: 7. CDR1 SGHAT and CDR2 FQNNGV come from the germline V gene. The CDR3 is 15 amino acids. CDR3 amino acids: CASSLHPGQSYGYTF. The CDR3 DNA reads TGTGCCAGCAGCTTACATCCGGGACAGAGCTATGGCTACACCTTC.

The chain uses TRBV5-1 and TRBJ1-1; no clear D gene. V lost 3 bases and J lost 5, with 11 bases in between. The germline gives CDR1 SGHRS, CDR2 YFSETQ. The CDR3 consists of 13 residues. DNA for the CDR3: TGCGCCAGCAGCTCTCATATTGGGACTGAAGCTTTCTTT. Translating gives CASSSHIGTEAFF.

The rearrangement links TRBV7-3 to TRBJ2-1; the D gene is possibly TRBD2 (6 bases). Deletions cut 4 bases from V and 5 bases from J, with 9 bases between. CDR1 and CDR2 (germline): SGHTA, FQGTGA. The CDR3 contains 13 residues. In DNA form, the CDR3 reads TGTGCCAGCAGCTCGGGACTTAACAATGAGCAGTTCTTC. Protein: CASSSGLNNEQFF.